The next 10 T cell receptor beta chains were all read from a single sample in a study of early T cells in non-severe SARS-CoV-2 infection. TCRdb passed the 5' RACE reads through MiXCR, listing each CDR3 protein once. The sample lists 60,000 or so distinct CDR3 sequences, 15% occurring once. The sequencing here drew on whole blood, taken at baseline. The source of these receptors is an adult who was a healthcare worker with PCR-confirmed SARS-CoV-2 infection or an uninfected control (not recorded which).

The chain has TRBV9 and TRBJ1-5; TRBD1 matches at 7 bases. V lost 0 bases and J lost 4; bases outside the gene matches: 10. The CDR3 runs 17 residues. CDR1 is SGDLS, CDR2 YYNGEE, per germline. The CDR3 nucleotides read TGTGCCAGCAGCGTAGAACCTATCGACAGGGCTAATCAGCCCCAGCATTTT. This sequence encodes CASSVEPIDRANQPQHF.

The chain joins TRBV10-2 to TRBJ2-3; D tentatively fits TRBD1 or TRBD2 (6 bases each). Trimming shortened V by 7 bases and J by 6 bases, and 11 bases separated the two germline ends. In germline, CDR1 is WSHSY, CDR2 SAAADI. The CDR3 contains 12 residues. The CDR3 region is CASTGGRDTQYF. For the CDR3, the DNA is TGCGCCAGCACCGGGGGCCGGGATACGCAGTATTTT.

This clonotype was seen only a few times. At one of its ends the junction is not consistent with the germline gene, which may arise from a read error. The chain uses TRBV7-7 and TRBJ2-1; D not resolved. Germline CDR1 SSHAT, CDR2 FNYEAQ (reference sequence). The CDR3 covers 14 residues. CDR3 sequence: CASSLEAINNEQFF. Written as DNA, the CDR3 is TGTGCTAGCAGCTTAGAGGCCATAAACAATGAGCAGTTCTTC.

The chain carries TRBV10-3 and TRBJ2-7, with 11 nucleotides matching TRBD2. The germline gives CDR1 ENHRY, CDR2 SYGVKD. The CDR3 length is 16 residues. The trim removed 3 bases at V and 5 bases at J, leaving 9 bases unmatched. The CDR3 loop reads CAISDPPSGGPHEQYF. The DNA for the CDR3 is TGTGCCATCAGTGACCCACCTAGCGGGGGGCCGCACGAGCAGTACTTC.

This clonotype has a count of ten or more. V gene TRBV5-1 combines with J gene TRBJ2-5; unclear D gene. Trimming stripped 1 base from V and 2 bases from J, with 12 bases between. Germline assignment: CDR1 SGHRS and CDR2 YFSETQ. CDR3 length: 15 amino acids. CDR3 in amino acids: CASSLWLAVQETQYF. CDR3 in DNA: TGCGCCAGCAGCTTGTGGCTGGCCGTACAAGAGACCCAGTACTTC.

There are many counts of this clonotype. This chain links TRBV27 with TRBJ2-1, with TRBD2 identical over 9 bases. The V gene's germline CDR1 is MNHEY and CDR2 SMNVEV (reference sequence). J gave up 6 bases and V 7 bases, and 10 bases lay outside the gene matches. The CDR3 is 15 residues long. The CDR3 nucleotides read TGTGCCAGCACCCTTGCGGGAGGGCGTAGCAATGAGCAGTTCTTC. It codes for CASTLAGGRSNEQFF.

This clonotype has a handful of counts. The chain joins TRBV18 to TRBJ2-4, with a possible D match to TRBD1 (5 bases). V was shortened by 1 base and J by 5 bases, with 12 bases between the two germline ends. This CDR3 comprises 15 residues. Germline V gene data show CDR1 as KGHSH and CDR2 as LQKENI. DNA of the CDR3: TGTGCCAGCTCACCACTGCCAGGGTCGGAAAACATTCAGTACTTC. It encodes CASSPLPGSENIQYF. The full variable domain, completed using reference TRBV18 and TRBJ2-4, is NAGVMQNPRHLVRRRGQEARLRCSPMKGHSHVYWYRQLPEEGLKFMVYLQKENIIDESGMPKERFSAEFPKEGPSILRIQQVVRGDSAAYFCASSPLPGSENIQYFGAGTRLSVL.

This clonotype was detected only a few times. The chain joins TRBV5-4 to TRBJ2-7; D is tentatively TRBD1 or TRBD2 (5 bases each). The CDR3 loop spans 13 amino acids. The germline V gene has CDR1 SGHNT and CDR2 YYREEE (reference sequence). The ends were cut back, 4 bases at V and 0 bases at J, with 8 bases in the middle. In DNA form, the CDR3 reads TGTGCCAGCAGCAACGGGGCCTCCTACGAGCAGTACTTC. It specifies CASSNGASYEQYF.

This chain uses TRBV14 with TRBJ2-7, with TRBD2 as a possible D gene (6 bases). CDR3 size: 14 residues. Germline CDR1 is SGHDN and CDR2 is FVKESK. The germline V and J ends were trimmed by 5 bases and 4 bases, with 15 bases remaining between them. The CDR3 DNA reads as TGTGCCAGCAGCAGGAACGCGGGATTTTACGAGCAGTACTTC. Its translation: CASSRNAGFYEQYF.

The sample holds many counts of this clonotype. The genes are TRBV11-2 and TRBJ2-1; D might be TRBD2 (6 bases). Trimming cost V 1 base and J 1 base, with 11 bases left between them. The germline V gene has CDR1 SGHAT and CDR2 FQNNGV. This CDR3 has 16 amino acids. CDR3 in DNA: TGTGCCAGCAGCTTAGTGGGCAGCGGGTCCTACAATGAGCAGTTCTTC. It codes for CASSLVGSGSYNEQFF.